This T cell receptor beta chain is from a study of radiotherapy plus CTLA-4 blockade in lung cancer (dated by TCRdb to the late 2010s). About the full investigation: Objective responses occurred in approximately 19% of enrolled patients, and over 30% achieved disease control.

The protocol used for the library was the immunoSEQ multiplex PCR assay. What TCRdb holds here is the immuneACCESS table cut down to in-frame rearrangements. Part of the clones is not present; checked against another copy, under half of the missing clones reflect an unresolved V gene, and the others are unexplained. This sample gives more than 35,000 clones in total; approximately 89% of them show up just once. The ten biggest clones cover 5.8% of the sample. V is trimmed back by 4 bases and J by 15 bases, and the junction contains 14 bases that no gene match accounts for. CDR1 and CDR2 are drawn from the germline V gene: SGHRS, YFSETQ. Including cysteine and phenylalanine, the CDR3 has 14 amino acids. Here the CDR3 DNA is all that survives: 42 bases in frame from base 1. This clone has a handful of counts. What antigen it recognizes has not been identified. Nothing much larger sits one base from this clone, and base qualities are not available.

Focal radiation therapy combined with CTLA-4 blockade (ipilimumab) was tested in patients with chemo-refractory metastatic non-small-cell lung cancer. The research as a whole found: Increased serum interferon-beta after radiation, together with early dynamic changes in blood T cell clones, were reported to be the strongest predictors of response. After treatment with radiotherapy and ipilimumab, TCR clones that originated in tumors expanded in peripheral blood.

Here the chain combines TRBV5-1 and TRBJ2-1, and 9 bases in between align with TRBD2. The specimen comprised peripheral blood, sampled from a patient treated with radiotherapy plus ipilimumab. This TCR derives from a human donor with non-small cell lung cancer who had stable disease on radiotherapy plus ipilimumab. The nucleotide sequence reads TGCGCCAGCAGCCCGACTAGCGGAAACCAGATTGGGTTCTTC. Its amino acids are CASSPTSGNQIGFF.